Shown below are 22 T cell receptor beta chains from a single sample sequenced in a study of CD8 T cells in ankylosing spondylitis. These receptors are not linked to any known antigen. Whole-study findings and limits: A TCR beta motif made of roughly eight highly homologous variants seemed typical of ankylosing spondylitis blood.

TCRdb fed the 5' RACE reads into MiXCR, producing one record per CDR3 protein. The sample yields about 220,000 distinct CDR3 sequences, 6% to 8.5% seen once. Sequenced input: blood, either unsorted or a sorted T cell fraction (not recorded which). The receptors here all came from a male donor with ankylosing spondylitis.

In its sample, this clonotype was seen many times. The chain employs TRBV5-6 and TRBJ1-1; D possibly corresponds to TRBD1 (6 bases). V lost 0 bases and J lost 0, with 12 bases in between. Germline V gene lookup returns CDR1 SGHDT and CDR2 YYEEEE. There are 16 residues in the CDR3. The CDR3 DNA sequence: TGTGCCAGCAGCTTGGGGGGGACACCCATGAACACTGAAGCTTTCTTT. This sequence encodes CASSLGGTPMNTEAFF.

This clonotype was found many times. The genes are TRBV15 and TRBJ2-3, with D uncertain. The CDR3 runs to 14 residues. Trimming took off 6 bases at V and 0 bases at J, with 10 bases between the two ends. CDR1 and CDR2 (germline): LNHNV, YYDKDF (reference sequence). This CDR3 is CATSEWASTDTQYF. The CDR3 region has the DNA TGTGCCACCAGTGAGTGGGCTAGCACAGATACGCAGTATTTT.

This clonotype was counted many times. The chain uses TRBV29-1 and TRBJ2-1, with TRBD2 matching 10 bases. Germline assignment: CDR1 SQVTM and CDR2 ANQGSEA. After removal of 4 bases from V and 6 bases from J, the junction contained 6 bases not matched to a gene. The CDR3 runs to 14 residues. CDR3 sequence (DNA): TGCAGCGTTGTGCCTAGCGGGGGCCCCAATGAGCAGTTCTTC. This gives the protein CSVVPSGGPNEQFF.

This clonotype was recorded many times. The CDR3 region is CASSPLGHGYTF. CDR3 sequence (DNA): TGTGCCAGCAGTCCGTTAGGGCATGGCTACACCTTC. The chain joins TRBV12-3 or TRBV12-4 to TRBJ1-2; no clear D. Deletions cut 5 bases from V and 6 bases from J, with 10 bases between. The CDR3 has 12 residues.

This CDR3 is CASSPGRTNSNQPQHF. The CDR3 DNA reads as TGTGCCAGCAGTCCCGGACGGACGAATAGCAATCAGCCCCAGCATTTT. The gene calls are TRBV12-3 or TRBV12-4 and TRBJ1-5; unclear D gene. The ends were cut back, 5 bases at V and 0 bases at J, with 14 bases in the middle. This CDR3 spans 16 amino acids.

The genes are TRBV19 and TRBJ2-7; D remains unclear. The CDR3 has 13 amino acids. Germline V lookup: CDR1 LNHDA, CDR2 SQIVND (reference sequence). The V end lost 6 bases, the J end lost 2 bases, and 11 bases lay between the germline ends. The CDR3 DNA is TGTGCCAGTAGGCCCAGCGCAACCTACGAGCAGTACTTC. Its translation: CASRPSATYEQYF.

This clonotype was found many times. This chain joins TRBV6-1 and TRBJ1-4; 8 nucleotides align to TRBD1. The CDR3 length is 16 residues. V trimming: 5 bases; J trimming: 3 bases; junction bases outside the gene matches: 8. Germline loops: CDR1 MNHNS, CDR2 SASEGT. The CDR3 here is CASSMDREGANEKLFF. Written as DNA, the CDR3 is TGTGCCAGCAGTATGGACAGGGAGGGAGCTAATGAAAAACTGTTTTTT.

The gene calls are TRBV30 and TRBJ2-7, with TRBD2 matching over 8 bases. Germline CDR1 reads GTSNPN; CDR2 reads SVGIG (reference sequence). Unmatched junction bases numbered 3, after V lost 4 bases and J lost 4 bases. CDR3 length: 12 residues. CDR3 sequence reads: CAWTSGGYEQYF. The CDR3 nucleotides are TGTGCCTGGACTTCGGGAGGGTACGAGCAGTACTTC.

The chain recombines TRBV6-1 with TRBJ2-7, with D perhaps matching TRBD2 (6 bases). V gave up 7 bases and J gave up 3 bases, with 16 bases separating them. Germline V gene lookup returns CDR1 MNHNS and CDR2 SASEGT. The CDR3 is 14 amino acids. CDR3 coding DNA: TGTGCCAGCAATGTGGGAGGTCGGGGCTACGAGCAGTACTTC. Translating gives CASNVGGRGYEQYF.

The V gene is TRBV7-9, the J gene TRBJ2-7; 8 bases align to TRBD1. The trim removed 5 bases at V and 6 bases at J, leaving 6 bases unmatched. CDR1 SEHNR and CDR2 FQNEAQ come from the germline V gene (reference sequence). There are 13 residues in the CDR3. Here the CDR3 reads CASSTGQGFEQYF. DNA of the CDR3: TGTGCCAGCAGCACCGGACAGGGCTTCGAGCAGTACTTC.

On this clonotype: This sequence is one base from a far larger clone and is likely a read error. The rearrangement links TRBV7-6 to TRBJ1-1; D gene ambiguous. CDR1 and CDR2 (germline): SGHVS, FNYEAQ. V was clipped by 1 base and J by 0 bases, with 3 bases between them. The CDR3 runs 13 residues. The CDR3 region is CASSLEVNTEAFF. The CDR3 region has the DNA TGTGCCAGCAGCTTAGAAGTGAACACTGAAGCTTTCTTT.

This clonotype has more than one count but fewer than ten. V gene TRBV12-3 or TRBV12-4 combines with J gene TRBJ2-3; D call uncertain. V was cut by 4 bases and J by 0 bases, with 8 bases left in between. The CDR3 covers 14 residues. CDR3 DNA: TGTGCCAGCAGTTCCCCGATCAGCACAGATACGCAGTATTTT. This codes for CASSSPISTDTQYF.

This clonotype was seen repeatedly, ten times or more. The chain employs TRBV2 and TRBJ2-3; unclear D gene. Germline V CDR1 and CDR2: SNHLY, FYNNEI. Trimming took off 2 bases at V and 4 bases at J, with 19 bases between the two ends. The CDR3 is made up of 17 amino acids. CDR3 bases: TGTGCCAGCAGTGAACAAAAGGCCCTTTGGACGGCAGATACGCAGTATTTT. It encodes CASSEQKALWTADTQYF.

This chain connects TRBV6-2 or TRBV6-3 to TRBJ1-5; D not certain. This CDR3 region has 12 residues. From germline, CDR1 is MNHEY and CDR2 SVGEGT. V was shortened by 7 bases and J by 7 bases, with 11 bases between the two germline ends. The CDR3 bases are TGTGCCAGCAACCAGAGGTACCAGCCCCAGCATTTT. Encoded protein: CASNQRYQPQHF.

This clonotype turned up a few times. V and J are TRBV6-1 and TRBJ2-7, with TRBD1 matching over 7 bases. The CDR3 is 17 residues long. The V and J ends lost 6 bases and 2 bases, in that order; junction bases with no gene match: 16. CDR1 and CDR2 from the germline V gene are MNHNS and SASEGT. The CDR3 region is CASSTSTGEMGTYEQYF. Written as DNA, the CDR3 is TGTGCCAGCAGCACCAGTACAGGGGAGATGGGGACCTACGAGCAGTACTTC.

This clonotype was recorded at least ten times. This chain uses TRBV4-3 with TRBJ1-6; D ambiguous. The CDR3 has 16 residues. Trimming took 0 bases from V and 8 from J, leaving 14 bases between them. CDR1 and CDR2 (germline): LGHNA, YSLEER. The CDR3 DNA reads as TGCGCCAGCAGCCAAGATGGAGATTTTAGGGATTCACCCCTCCACTTT. Protein product: CASSQDGDFRDSPLHF.

Many counts were recorded for this clonotype. This chain uses TRBV19 with TRBJ2-3; TRBD2 matches 11 bases. The trim removed 7 bases at V and 2 bases at J, leaving 11 bases unmatched. This CDR3 has 17 amino acids. Germline values: CDR1 LNHDA, CDR2 SQIVND (reference sequence). CDR3 sequence (DNA): TGTGCCAGTACCAAAGCAAGACTAGCGGGAAACACAGATACGCAGTATTTT. The encoded protein is CASTKARLAGNTDTQYF. Full variable domain (outside the CDR3, taken from reference TRBV19 and TRBJ2-3): DGGITQSPKYLFRKEGQNVTLSCEQNLNHDAMYWYRQDPGQGLRLIYYSQIVNDFQKGDIAEGYSVSREKKESFPLTVTSAQKNPTAFYLCASTKARLAGNTDTQYFGPGTRLTVL.

This clonotype has a count of ten or more. This sequence joins TRBV7-3 and TRBJ2-3; 10 bases are shared with TRBD1. Germline assignment: CDR1 SGHTA and CDR2 FQGTGA. V lost 5 bases to trimming and J lost 4 bases; unmatched junction nucleotides: 0. This CDR3 contains 13 residues. CDR3 amino acids: CASSDRGPDTQYF. DNA for the CDR3: TGTGCCAGCAGCGACAGGGGGCCAGATACGCAGTATTTT.

At least ten counts were recorded for this clonotype. This sequence joins TRBV19 and TRBJ1-2; D is possibly TRBD1 (5 bases). Germline CDR1 is LNHDA and CDR2 is SQIVND (reference sequence). V gave up 7 bases and J gave up 8 bases, with 14 bases separating them. This CDR3 comprises 12 residues. CDR3 residues: CASTAGGGGYTF. CDR3 nucleotides: TGTGCCAGTACTGCCGGGGGTGGCGGCTACACCTTC.

This clonotype came up many times. The genes are TRBV14 and TRBJ2-7, with 7 positions matching TRBD2. V was pared by 4 bases and J by 1 base, with 1 base of the junction left unmatched. Germline V gene data show CDR1 as SGHDN and CDR2 as FVKESK. The length of the CDR3 is 13 residues. The CDR3 nucleotides read TGTGCCAGCAGCCGCGGGGGATCCTACGAGCAGTACTTC. It specifies CASSRGGSYEQYF. The whole variable domain, filled in from reference TRBV14 and TRBJ2-7, reads EAGVTQFPSHSVIEKGQTVTLRCDPISGHDNLYWYRRVMGKEIKFLLHFVKESKQDESGMPNNRFLAERTGGTYSTLKVQPAELEDSGVYFCASSRGGSYEQYFGPGTRLTVT.

This clonotype was seen ten or more times. The chain uses TRBV11-2 and TRBJ2-7, with D possibly being TRBD1 (5 bases). CDR3 size: 13 residues. Germline CDR1 and CDR2: SGHAT and FQNNGV. Trimming stripped 2 bases from V and 3 bases from J, with 8 bases between. CDR3 loop: CASSLTTVYEQYF. In DNA form, the CDR3 reads TGTGCCAGCAGCTTAACGACAGTCTACGAGCAGTACTTC.

This clonotype was observed many times. This sequence joins TRBV9 and TRBJ2-1; D not resolved. Trimming stripped 3 bases from V and 5 bases from J, with 12 bases between. From germline, CDR1 is SGDLS and CDR2 YYNGEE. This CDR3 spans 14 amino acids. CDR3 region: CASSDGRRNNEQFF. CDR3 nucleotide sequence: TGTGCCAGCAGCGACGGACGCCGAAACAATGAGCAGTTCTTC.